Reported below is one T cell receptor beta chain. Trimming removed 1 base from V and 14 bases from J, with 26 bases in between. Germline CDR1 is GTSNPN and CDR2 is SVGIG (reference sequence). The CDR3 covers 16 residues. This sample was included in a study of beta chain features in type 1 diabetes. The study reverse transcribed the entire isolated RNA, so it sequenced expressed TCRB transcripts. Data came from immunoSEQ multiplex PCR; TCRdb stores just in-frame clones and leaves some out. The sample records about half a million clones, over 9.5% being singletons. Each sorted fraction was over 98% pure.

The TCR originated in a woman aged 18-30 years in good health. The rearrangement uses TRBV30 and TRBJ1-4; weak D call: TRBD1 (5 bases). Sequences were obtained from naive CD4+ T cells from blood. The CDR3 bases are TGTGCCTGGAGTGCACACCACAGGACGCCCCTAGCAGAGCTGTTTTTT. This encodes CAWSAHHRTPLAELFF.